The clone carrying this T cell receptor beta chain turned up a few times. Its antigen is still unknown. Germline loops: CDR1 SGHAT, CDR2 FQNNGV. CDR3 length: 16 residues. Trimming took 4 bases from V and 6 from J, leaving 19 bases between them. The data were taken from a study of blood T cells in healthy people across ages. Study results and caveats: PBMCs were not sorted, which prevented a conclusive comparison of naive versus antigen-experienced cells. As age increased, TCR beta diversity per million T cells fell in a roughly linear fashion.

With a J-beta primer mix and a sample-barcoded 5' primer, a second PCR ran roughly 6 to 12 cycles. All samples yielded 3 million or more CDR3-containing paired-end reads. TCRdb reprocessed the 5' RACE reads with MiXCR, giving one entry per CDR3 protein. The table includes about 1 million distinct CDR3 sequences, over 35% detected once. Sequencing was performed on blood. V and J are TRBV11-2 and TRBJ2-1; D is perhaps TRBD2 (5 bases). The source is a woman aged 55 to 70 in good health. CDR3 loop: CASSSLAGKVFNEQFF. Here the CDR3 DNA reads TGTGCCAGCAGCTCCTTGGCGGGTAAGGTTTTCAATGAGCAGTTCTTC.